This T cell receptor (beta chain) was captured by sequencing in a study of Graves' ophthalmopathy and Graves' hyperthyroidism. RNA transcripts provided the template for amplifying TCR beta CDR3 regions. Scientists carried out first-round RT-PCR using HTBI primers and then a second-round multiplex PCR. In TCRdb, the multiplex PCR reads were re-called with MiXCR into one record per CDR3 protein. The sample comprises 150,000 or so distinct CDR3 sequences, about two fifths of which are singletons, and nearly 9% rests with the top ten. In donors with ophthalmopathy, activity was moderate-to-severe, with CAS ≥3, NOSPECS ≥4 and duration under 3 months. The diagnostic workup employed clinical symptoms, serum thyroxine, TRAb, thyroid ultrasound and orbital computed tomography. As the starting material, roughly 9.8 ml of fresh peripheral blood yielded the PBMCs. Germline assignment: CDR1 MNHNS and CDR2 SASEGT. Trimming removed 7 bases from V and 2 bases from J, with 11 bases in between. CDR3 length equals 13 residues.

The chain is built from TRBV6-1 and TRBJ2-5; a weak D match, TRBD2 (6 bases). The TCR originated in a man between 25 and 39 years old with Graves' ophthalmopathy. The sample taken for sequencing was peripheral blood. As DNA, the CDR3 is TGTGCCAGCAACCGGGACTTACAAGAGACCCAGTACTTC. Translation: CASNRDLQETQYF.